What follows is one T cell receptor beta chain and its context. Its antigen is still unknown. Base qualities are not at hand, and no much larger clone is one base apart. The CDR3 runs 15 residues from the cysteine to the phenylalanine. The sequence is cut down to CDR3 DNA, 45 bases in frame from base 1. V drops 5 bases and J drops 2 bases, leaving 16 bases in between. CDR1 is given as MDHEN and CDR2 as SYDVKM, both from the germline V gene. The library relied on the immunoSEQ multiplex PCR assay. Entries here come from immuneACCESS through TCRdb and include only in-frame sequences with V and J called. Some clones fail to appear in such tables; in the studies checked, an unresolved V gene covers under half of the shortfall, and the cause of the remainder is unknown. This sample gives hundreds of thousands of clones in total; over 75% of them show up just once. In total, the top ten clones hold 0.0085% to 0.012% of the sample.

The data stem from a study of shared T cell receptors in the human thymus (dated by TCRdb to the early 2020s). Study-wide context: The study investigated the way shared, self-reactive T-cell receptor alpha chains are produced in the human thymus.

The same specimen was also included in a second study, on human thymus T cells. As the second publication notes: The donors were immunologically healthy infants in Finland who had open corrective cardiac surgery for congenital heart defects. Thymus tissue was collected as surgical resects that were removed during corrective cardiac surgery. V and J gene segment usage appeared biased in both thymic and peripheral blood repertoires. The related research found that thymic TCR repertoires overlapped highly between unrelated individuals. The study characterized TCR alpha and beta repertoires from about 8 infant thymus samples and four related peripheral blood samples. Donor ages ranged from roughly 7 to 244 days, and the cohort comprised roughly 6 male and a couple of female infants. Thymocytes were released mechanically from tissue and stored at -70 °C as pellets of about 9-32 million cells. Genomic DNA was extracted from frozen cell pellets with a QIAsymphony instrument. The immunoSEQ multiplex PCR assay was used to amplify the TCRB and TCRAD loci from a standardized amount of quality-controlled genomic DNA. Amplicons spanned the V(D)J region at a length sufficient to cover the CDR3 and identify V and J genes. The commercial immunoSEQ service was used to sequence amplicons on an Illumina platform. Primer bias and sequencing errors were corrected using previously described methods, and TCRAD and TCRB definitions followed the IMGT database. The repertoires were analysed using immunoSEQ Analyzer 3.0 and VDJTools for basic statistics, V/J segment usage, diversity estimates, rarefaction and pairwise overlap. Diversity was estimated with Chao1, ChaoE, Efron-Thisted, Shannon and inverse Simpson indices, and also on datasets down-sampled to the smallest sample. Repertoire overlap used strict matching of CDR3 nucleotide sequence, V gene and J gene, with Jaccard-based multidimensional scaling clustering. On average, around 780,000 unique TCRB clonotypes were obtained from thymus samples, compared with approximately 84,000 from blood samples.

The sequence came from a boy younger than two with a congenital heart defect. Donor details come from another sample of the same person, matched by shared clones. The chain joins TRBV28 to TRBJ2-7, and the D gene may be TRBD2, 5 bases matching. Sequencing input: thymocytes. The sequenced DNA is TGTGCCAGCAGTCCCCGTCTAGCCCAACCCTACGAGCAGTACTTC. It codes for CASSPRLAQPYEQYF.